What follows is one TCR beta chain and its context. The sample comes from a study of CD8+ T cells in alopecia areata. This CDR3 region has 13 residues. Per germline, CDR1 SGDLS and CDR2 YYNGEE. Trimming at V came to 1 base and at J to 6 bases, leaving 2 bases not matched to a gene. The sequencing template was cDNA reverse transcribed from extracted RNA. Method: immunoSEQ multiplex PCR; TCRdb's copy keeps in-frame clones and lacks some. This table has about 130,000 clones, 49% appearing once. The source is a human donor with alopecia areata. The sample here was CD8+ T cells sorted from blood, taken at week 0. The chain recombines TRBV9 with TRBJ1-2; 8 nucleotides match TRBD1. In DNA form, the CDR3 reads TGTGCCAGCAGCGTACAGGGGGCGGATGGCTACACCTTC. This codes for CASSVQGADGYTF. The whole variable domain, remainder taken from reference TRBV9 and TRBJ1-2, is DSGVTQTPKHLITATGQRVTLRCSPRSGDLSVYWYQQSLDQGLQFLIQYYNGEERAKGNILERFSAQQFPDLHSELNLSSLELGDSALYFCASSVQGADGYTFGSGTRLTVV.